This T cell receptor (beta chain) was observed in a study of T-cell memory formation after mild COVID-19. 5'RACE primed at constant segments yielded TCR alpha and TCR beta cDNA libraries bearing sample barcodes and UMIs. Using its own MiXCR run on the 5' RACE reads, TCRdb lists one record per CDR3 protein. The sample consists of about 340,000 distinct CDR3 sequences, approximately 12% of them appearing once. Germline V gene data show CDR1 as MNHNY and CDR2 as SVGAGI (reference sequence). V lost 6 bases and J lost 7; bases outside the gene matches: 12. The CDR3 consists of 16 residues. The receptor was derived from a man aged 18 to 29 who had mild COVID-19 (a few samples of this study predate the infection). Cell type and time point are not known. Sequencing input: PBMCs or a T cell subset sorted from them (not recorded which). The rearrangement uses TRBV6-6 and TRBJ1-4; 9 bases map to TRBD1. The CDR3 sequence is CASSPDRGIASEKLFF. The CDR3 coding sequence is TGTGCCAGCAGCCCGGACAGGGGCATTGCGAGTGAAAAACTGTTTTTT.